This TCR beta chain was recovered during a study of blood T cell repertoires in COVID-19. The overall study: Samples came from the United States, Italy and Spain, spanning acute and convalescent COVID-19.

The CDR3 runs 15 residues. Looked up from germline, CDR1 is WNHNN and CDR2 is SYGVQD (reference sequence). V was pared by 2 bases and J by 7 bases, with 14 bases between. The assay was immunoSEQ multiplex PCR, and TCRdb's table has in-frame clones only and misses some. The table has 150,000 to 200,000 clones, approximately 80% seen once. Sequenced sample: PBMCs or T cells enriched from blood (not recorded which). The chain is built from TRBV10-1 and TRBJ2-2, with D maybe TRBD1 (6 bases). The clonotype comes from a man aged 50 or older who had recovered from COVID-19. The CDR3 reads CASSEHRGSSGELFF. The DNA of the CDR3 is TGCGCCAGCAGTGAGCATAGGGGGTCGAGCGGGGAGCTGTTTTTT.